Listed here are 6 T cell receptor beta chains from one sample, sequenced in a study of CD8+CD57+ T cells in acquired aplastic anemia. CD8+CD57+ cell expansion had been shown by flow cytometry in patients chosen for sequencing. Investigators profiled TCR beta VDJ and CDR3 from genomic DNA template. TCRdb processed the reads anew with MiXCR; each CDR3 protein has one entry. Among 450,000 to 550,000 distinct CDR3 sequences listed, more than 25% were seen once. Sequenced sample: sorted CD4+, CD8+, or CD8+CD57+ T cells (not recorded which) from PBMCs. The receptors were sampled from a human donor with aplastic anemia.

The genes are TRBV6-2 or TRBV6-3 and TRBJ1-5, with 7 bases fitting TRBD1. The V gene's germline CDR1 is MNHEY and CDR2 SVGEGT. V gave up 6 bases and J gave up 5 bases; unmatched junction bases: 7. The CDR3 extends over 14 amino acids. The CDR3 nucleotides are TGTGCCAGCAGCCTAAACAGGGGTGATCAGCCCCAGCATTTT. Translating gives CASSLNRGDQPQHF.

The sample holds a few counts of this clonotype. V and J are TRBV5-6 and TRBJ1-5, with TRBD1 matching 7 bases. Trimming cost V 7 bases and J 6 bases; bases outside gene matches: 10. The CDR3 extends over 14 amino acids. Per germline, CDR1 SGHDT and CDR2 YYEEEE. The CDR3 region has the DNA TGTGCCAGCTCCAGGGGGACGGTACTTCAGCCCCAGCATTTT. It yields the protein CASSRGTVLQPQHF. Looking up the rest from reference TRBV5-6 and TRBJ1-5 gives the full variable domain: DAGVTQSPTHLIKTRGQQVTLRCSPKSGHDTVSWYQQALGQGPQFIFQYYEEEERQRGNFPDRFSGHQFPNYSSELNVNALLLGDSALYLCASSRGTVLQPQHFGDGTRLSIL.

This chain joins TRBV19 and TRBJ1-1; a possible D gene is TRBD1 (5 bases). The CDR3 consists of 17 residues. V was trimmed by 4 bases and J by 2 bases, leaving 20 bases between them. Germline V gene sequence: CDR1 LNHDA, CDR2 SQIVND (reference sequence). CDR3 amino acids: CASSTPRDGILNTEAFF. For the CDR3, the DNA is TGTGCCAGTAGTACCCCCCGGGACGGAATACTCAACACTGAAGCTTTCTTT. Together with reference TRBV19 and TRBJ1-1, the CDR3 gives the full variable domain: DGGITQSPKYLFRKEGQNVTLSCEQNLNHDAMYWYRQDPGQGLRLIYYSQIVNDFQKGDIAEGYSVSREKKESFPLTVTSAQKNPTAFYLCASSTPRDGILNTEAFFGQGTRLTVV.

This clonotype was observed at least ten times. Relative to the germline gene, one junction end is altered; a read error may explain this. The genes are TRBV10-3 and TRBJ1-2; tentatively, D is TRBD1 (5 bases). This CDR3 is built from 12 residues. The germline V gene encodes CDR1 ENHRY and CDR2 SYGVKD. CDR3 region: CASSYGGWGYTF. CDR3 bases: TGTGCCAGCAGTTACGGGGGTTGGGGCTACACCTTC.

This clonotype was recorded at least ten times. CDR3 nucleotides: TGCAGTGCTAGTTTTCAGAACCATCAGCCCCAGCATTTT. This gives the protein CSASFQNHQPQHF. The chain combines TRBV20-1 with TRBJ1-5; D is ambiguous. Trimming took off 3 bases at V and 5 bases at J, with 11 bases between the two ends. This CDR3 spans 13 amino acids. CDR1 DFQATT and CDR2 SNEGSKA come from the germline V gene (reference sequence).

This clonotype was seen a handful of times. The rearrangement uses TRBV11-2 and TRBJ2-3; D ambiguous. The V end was cut by 4 bases, the J end by 0 bases, with 17 bases between. From germline, CDR1 is SGHAT and CDR2 FQNNGV. The CDR3 contains 17 residues. The DNA for the CDR3 is TGTGCCAGCAGCTCTAGTGTCTGGGTCAGCAGCACAGATACGCAGTATTTT. This codes for CASSSSVWVSSTDTQYF.